One and the same sample provided the 32 T cell receptor beta chains below, sequenced in a study of blood T cell repertoires in COVID-19. Only in-frame clones appear in the TCRdb table, and some are missing; sequencing was by immunoSEQ multiplex PCR. Of some 130,000 clones detected, about 89% appear once; the ten largest clones hold 11%. Sequences were obtained from peripheral blood. The source of these receptors is a woman in her 70s with COVID-19, enrolled during active disease.

The CDR3 is CASSDRGQTPLHF. The CDR3 DNA reads TGTGCCAGCAGCGACAGGGGCCAAACACCCCTCCACTTT. The chain has TRBV9 and TRBJ1-6, with 7 bases matching TRBD1. Germline assignment: CDR1 SGDLS and CDR2 YYNGEE. This CDR3 spans 13 amino acids. The junction had 5 bases not matched to a gene; V was cut back by 3 bases and J by 11 bases.

The chain combines TRBV7-9 with TRBJ1-1; D may be TRBD1 (6 bases). CDR3 length: 14 amino acids. CDR1 is SEHNR and CDR2 is FQNEAQ in the germline V gene (reference sequence). V was shortened by 3 bases and J by 7 bases, with 15 bases between the two germline ends. The CDR3 bases are TGTGCCAGCAGCTTTGGCAGGGGTGGGGTTGAAGCTTTCTTT. Translated: CASSFGRGGVEAFF.

J is TRBJ1-1 and V is TRBV5-1; TRBD1 agrees at 7 bases. CDR1 is SGHRS, CDR2 YFSETQ, per germline. The CDR3 contains 13 residues. Germline trimming cut 7 bases from V and 2 bases from J; bases unmatched to any gene: 5. The CDR3 bases are TGCGCCAGCTTCACAGGGGACAACACTGAAGCTTTCTTT. As protein: CASFTGDNTEAFF.

The chain employs TRBV19 and TRBJ1-1; D gene uncertain. This CDR3 is built from 13 residues. V was pared by 8 bases and J by 0 bases, with 10 bases between. CDR1 is LNHDA and CDR2 is SQIVND in the germline V gene (reference sequence). The CDR3 protein is CASDAGLNTEAFF. In DNA form, the CDR3 reads TGTGCCAGTGACGCAGGATTGAACACTGAAGCTTTCTTT.

The chain combines TRBV6-5 with TRBJ1-1; unclear D gene. CDR3 length: 11 residues. Germline CDR1 reads MNHEY; CDR2 reads SVGAGI. The V gene lost 6 bases and the J gene lost 6 bases, with 8 bases spanning the gap. In DNA, the CDR3 is TGTGCCAGCAGAGCGGCGTCTGAAGCTTTCTTT. Its translation is CASRAASEAFF.

The V and J genes are TRBV10-3 and TRBJ2-5, with 15 bases aligning to TRBD2. V lost 4 bases to trimming and J lost 3 bases; unmatched junction nucleotides: 0. CDR1 is ENHRY and CDR2 is SYGVKD in the germline V gene. The CDR3 spans 15 residues. The CDR3 coding sequence is TGTGCCATCAGTGGGACTAGCGGGGGGGAAGAGACCCAGTACTTC. Translation gives CAISGTSGGEETQYF.

The CDR3 protein is CASSDGINSNQPQHF. CDR3 DNA: TGTGCCAGCAGCGACGGGATCAATAGCAATCAGCCCCAGCATTTT. The rearrangement joins TRBV9 to TRBJ1-5; D is uncertain. The germline V gene encodes CDR1 SGDLS and CDR2 YYNGEE. This CDR3 is 15 amino acids long. V lost 3 bases and J 0 bases, leaving 10 bases between the germline ends.

This clone was counted a few times. The gene calls are TRBV11-3 and TRBJ2-2, with a weak D call TRBD2 (6 bases). The V gene's germline CDR1 is SGHNT and CDR2 YENEEA. Trimming took 1 base from V and 6 from J, leaving 9 bases between them. The CDR3 totals 14 residues. The CDR3 bases are TGTGCCAGCAGCTTAGCGGGCGGGGCCGGGGAGCTGTTTTTT. This encodes CASSLAGGAGELFF.

V is TRBV7-9 and J is TRBJ1-4; TRBD1 might be the D (6 bases). The CDR3 totals 16 residues. The germline V and J ends were trimmed by 5 bases and 3 bases, with 16 bases remaining between them. CDR1 SEHNR and CDR2 FQNEAQ come from the germline V gene (reference sequence). The CDR3 region is CASSLLLGAPNEKLFF. DNA for the CDR3: TGTGCCAGCAGCCTACTCTTGGGGGCACCTAATGAAAAACTGTTTTTT.

This clone was counted a single time. The genes are TRBV7-3 and TRBJ1-6, with 7 bases aligning to TRBD1. Germline-derived CDR1 and CDR2 are SGHTA and FQGTGA. V shed 5 bases, J shed 6 bases, and the junction held 4 bases outside the gene matches. The CDR3 runs to 14 residues. This chain's CDR3 is CASSHGTVNSPLHF. For the CDR3, the DNA is TGTGCCAGCAGCCATGGGACAGTTAATTCACCCCTCCACTTT.

The chain combines TRBV7-2 with TRBJ2-7; 7 nucleotides match TRBD1. Germline assignment: CDR1 SGHTA and CDR2 FQGNSA. This CDR3 region has 14 residues. Trimming cost V 5 bases and J 1 base; bases outside gene matches: 5. The CDR3 bases are TGTGCCAGCAGCCCAAACAGGGGATCCTACGAGCAGTACTTC. This gives the protein CASSPNRGSYEQYF.

CDR3 loop: CAWTLAGTLAGNTIYF. In DNA form, the CDR3 reads TGTGCCTGGACTCTGGCGGGTACGCTTGCTGGAAACACCATATATTTT. The rearrangement joins TRBV30 to TRBJ1-3; no clear D gene. V was pared by 4 bases and J by 2 bases, with 18 bases between. Germline loops: CDR1 GTSNPN, CDR2 SVGIG (reference sequence). This CDR3 comprises 16 residues. Drawing the rest from reference TRBV30 and TRBJ1-3, the complete variable domain is SQTIHQWPATLVQPVGSPLSLECTVEGTSNPNLYWYRQAAGRGLQLLFYSVGIGQISSEVPQNLSASRPQDRQFILSSKKLLLSDSGFYLCAWTLAGTLAGNTIYFGEGSWLTVV.

This chain links TRBV30 with TRBJ1-3; D possibly corresponds to TRBD1 (6 bases). CDR1 GTSNPN and CDR2 SVGIG come from the germline V gene (reference sequence). The CDR3 sequence is 16 residues long. V lost 0 bases and J 0 bases, leaving 12 bases between the germline ends. CDR3 sequence reads: CAWSVTGSTSGNTIYF. In DNA, the CDR3 is TGTGCCTGGAGTGTGACAGGTTCAACCTCTGGAAACACCATATATTTT. The full variable domain, rest sourced from reference TRBV30 and TRBJ1-3, is SQTIHQWPATLVQPVGSPLSLECTVEGTSNPNLYWYRQAAGRGLQLLFYSVGIGQISSEVPQNLSASRPQDRQFILSSKKLLLSDSGFYLCAWSVTGSTSGNTIYFGEGSWLTVV.

The V call is TRBV5-5, the J call TRBJ2-7; possibly TRBD1 for D (6 bases). The CDR3 has 14 residues. Trimming stripped 2 bases from V and 2 bases from J, with 11 bases between. Per germline, CDR1 SGHKS and CDR2 YYEKEE (reference sequence). This CDR3 reads CASSFEQGPYEQYF. As DNA, the CDR3 is TGTGCCAGCAGCTTCGAACAGGGCCCCTACGAGCAGTACTTC.

The sample holds one count of this clone. The chain carries TRBV10-2 and TRBJ1-5, with D unclear. V dropped 0 bases and J dropped 7 bases, with 13 bases sitting between them. The CDR3 runs 15 residues. Per germline, CDR1 WSHSY and CDR2 SAAADI. The chain's CDR3 is CASSESNPRQQPQHF. The CDR3 DNA is TGCGCCAGCAGTGAGTCAAACCCCCGTCAGCAGCCCCAGCATTTT.

The chain joins TRBV6-5 to TRBJ1-5; perhaps TRBD1 as D (5 bases). Germline V lookup: CDR1 MNHEY, CDR2 SVGAGI. The V end was cut by 2 bases, the J end by 3 bases, with 8 bases between. CDR3 length: 14 residues. CDR3: CASSYDSFNQPQHF. For the CDR3, the DNA is TGTGCCAGCAGTTACGACAGTTTCAATCAGCCCCAGCATTTT.

The CDR3 sequence: CATRDRDLNSNQPQHF. CDR3 coding DNA: TGTGCCACCAGGGACAGGGACCTAAATAGCAATCAGCCCCAGCATTTT. V usage is TRBV24-1 and J usage is TRBJ1-5; 8 nucleotides agree with TRBD1. CDR3 size: 16 residues. The germline V gene has CDR1 KGHDR and CDR2 SFDVKD. The V and J ends lost 7 bases and 0 bases, in that order; junction bases with no gene match: 7.

J is TRBJ2-5 and V is TRBV5-4; 7 bases are a match to TRBD2. With V trimmed by 9 bases and J by 6 bases, 14 bases remained unmatched. Germline V lookup: CDR1 SGHNT, CDR2 YYREEE (reference sequence). The CDR3 runs to 14 residues. CDR3 DNA: TGTGCCACCTACTTCTCCGGCGGGGGACAGACCCAGTACTTC. Protein: CATYFSGGGQTQYF. Variable domain in full (rest from reference TRBV5-4 and TRBJ2-5): ETGVTQSPTHLIKTRGQQVTLRCSSQSGHNTVSWYQQALGQGPQFIFQYYREEENGRGNFPPRFSGLQFPNYSSELNVNALELDDSALYLCATYFSGGGQTQYFGPGTRLLVL.

A remark on this clone: The sample carries other DNA sequences with the same CDR3. The chain is built from TRBV27 and TRBJ1-6, with TRBD1 matching over 7 bases. V dropped 5 bases and J dropped 9; count of bases not matched to a gene: 7. The CDR3 runs to 14 residues. The germline V gene has CDR1 MNHEY and CDR2 SMNVEV (reference sequence). The DNA of the CDR3 is TGTGCCAGCAGTCTGACAGGGCTTGGTTCACCCCTCCACTTT. Its translation: CASSLTGLGSPLHF.

The table lists this clone with a few counts. The chain is built from TRBV2 and TRBJ2-7; TRBD2 matches at 11 bases. V trimming: 2 bases; J trimming: 2 bases; junction bases outside the gene matches: 14. Germline values: CDR1 SNHLY, CDR2 FYNNEI. The CDR3 is 19 amino acids. CDR3 sequence reads: CASSEFRRASGGNTYEQYF. DNA for the CDR3: TGTGCCAGCAGTGAATTTCGGAGGGCTAGCGGGGGGAACACCTACGAGCAGTACTTC.

V and J are TRBV6-5 and TRBJ1-1; 7 nucleotides line up with TRBD1. This CDR3 contains 14 residues. CDR1 and CDR2 (germline): MNHEY, SVGAGI. V dropped 2 bases and J dropped 6; count of bases not matched to a gene: 6. CDR3 residues: CASSYRGQRAEAFF. DNA of the CDR3: TGTGCCAGCAGTTACAGGGGGCAGAGAGCTGAAGCTTTCTTT.

The CDR3 here is CASSSPARAGNEKLFF. CDR3 sequence (DNA): TGTGCCAGCAGTTCCCCCGCCAGGGCCGGTAATGAAAAACTGTTTTTT. The chain uses TRBV6-2 or TRBV6-3 and TRBJ1-4, with D possibly being TRBD1 (5 bases). Germline CDR1 reads MNHEY; CDR2 reads SVGEGT. Trimming pared 4 bases from V and 4 bases from J, leaving 16 bases between. This CDR3 contains 16 residues.

The chain joins TRBV6-5 to TRBJ1-1; the D is unclear. Trimming left V 6 bases short and J 1 base short, with 6 bases between. The CDR3 covers 12 residues. CDR1 MNHEY and CDR2 SVGAGI come from the germline V gene. The CDR3, as DNA: TGTGCCAGCAGAGATAGGAACACTGAAGCTTTCTTT. Protein: CASRDRNTEAFF.

The CDR3 DNA reads as TGTGCCAGCACCGGACTAGCGGGGGGGGAGACCCAGTACTTC. This codes for CASTGLAGGETQYF. The chain joins TRBV5-6 to TRBJ2-5; the match to TRBD2 covers 15 bases. Germline V gene data show CDR1 as SGHDT and CDR2 as YYEEEE. The CDR3 covers 14 residues. Unmatched junction bases numbered 2, after V lost 6 bases and J lost 5 bases.

The rearrangement links TRBV2 to TRBJ1-6; TRBD1 is a possible D gene (5 bases). Between the trimmed V and J ends, which lost 6 bases and 4 bases, there was a span of 19 bases. CDR3 size: 17 residues. CDR1 SNHLY and CDR2 FYNNEI come from the germline V gene. The CDR3 coding sequence is TGTGCCAGCAGCGACCGGTCGGGGGGAGGTTATAATTCACCCCTCCACTTT. This gives the protein CASSDRSGGGYNSPLHF.

The chain employs TRBV15 and TRBJ1-1; no clear D gene. The V end was cut by 1 base, the J end by 1 base, with 10 bases between. This CDR3 is built from 15 residues. The V gene's germline CDR1 is LNHNV and CDR2 YYDKDF (reference sequence). The CDR3 nucleotides read TGTGCCACCAGCAGAGGGAAACAGCCGAACACTGAAGCTTTCTTT. Translated: CATSRGKQPNTEAFF. The full variable domain, with the rest looked up from reference TRBV15 and TRBJ1-1, is DAMVIQNPRYQVTQFGKPVTLSCSQTLNHNVMYWYQQKSSQAPKLLFHYYDKDFNNEADTPDNFQSRRPNTSFCFLDIRSPGLGDTAMYLCATSRGKQPNTEAFFGQGTRLTVV.

The rearrangement uses TRBV7-8 and TRBJ1-3; the match to TRBD1 covers 10 bases. This CDR3 spans 14 amino acids. V lost 5 bases to trimming and J lost 8 bases; unmatched junction nucleotides: 6. Germline CDR1 SGHVS, CDR2 FQNEAQ. The DNA of the CDR3 is TGTGCCAGCAGCCCAAGGACAGGGGGACACACCATATATTTT. Residues: CASSPRTGGHTIYF.

Concerning this clone itself: Other DNA sequences of this sample code for an identical CDR3. The chain uses TRBV28 and TRBJ2-7; TRBD2 might be the D (6 bases). The germline gives CDR1 MDHEN, CDR2 SYDVKM. The CDR3 has 15 amino acids. V lost 3 bases and J lost 0, with 12 bases in between. The CDR3 DNA reads as TGTGCCAGCAGTTTGGGGCGGGGCCACTCCTACGAGCAGTACTTC. Translating it yields CASSLGRGHSYEQYF.

The rearrangement uses TRBV28 and TRBJ2-7; D gene unclear. V gave up 5 bases and J gave up 0 bases, with 14 bases separating them. The CDR3 length is 15 residues. Germline V gene lookup returns CDR1 MDHEN and CDR2 SYDVKM. CDR3 sequence (DNA): TGTGCCAGCAGTAGATATGGATCGGGCTCCTACGAGCAGTACTTC. Translation: CASSRYGSGSYEQYF. The entire variable domain, with the rest obtained from reference TRBV28 and TRBJ2-7, is as follows: DVKVTQSSRYLVKRTGEKVFLECVQDMDHENMFWYRQDPGLGLRLIYFSYDVKMKEKGDIPEGYSVSREKKERFSLILESASTNQTSMYLCASSRYGSGSYEQYFGPGTRLTVT.

The chain uses TRBV5-4 and TRBJ2-1, with 12 positions matching TRBD2. Trimming took 4 bases from V and 4 from J; bases not matched to a gene: 9. The CDR3 has 17 residues. Looked up from germline, CDR1 is SGHNT and CDR2 is YYREEE (reference sequence). CDR3 sequence (DNA): TGTGCCAGCAGCCTCAAGCTAGCGGGGGGGCTTTACAATGAGCAGTTCTTC. Protein product: CASSLKLAGGLYNEQFF.

The chain joins TRBV6-5 to TRBJ1-5; 7 bases map to TRBD1. V was clipped by 7 bases and J by 2 bases; unmatched bases: 5. The CDR3 spans 14 residues. Germline CDR1 and CDR2: MNHEY and SVGAGI. The CDR3 reads CASTQGIGNQPQHF. The DNA of the CDR3 is TGTGCCAGCACACAGGGGATCGGCAATCAGCCCCAGCATTTT.

The chain links TRBV30 to TRBJ2-2; TRBD2 is a possible D gene (6 bases). CDR1 is GTSNPN and CDR2 is SVGIG in the germline V gene (reference sequence). V lost 5 bases and J 2 bases, leaving 21 bases between the germline ends. The CDR3 contains 17 residues. CDR3 residues: CAWVEASYGTNTGELFF. CDR3 DNA: TGTGCCTGGGTAGAAGCCTCTTACGGGACTAACACCGGGGAGCTGTTTTTT.